This T cell receptor beta chain was obtained from a study of T cell responses to AZD1222 COVID-19 vaccine. The assay was immunoSEQ multiplex PCR, and TCRdb's table has in-frame clones only and misses some. This table has about 85,000 clones, less than 85% appearing once. The CDR3 covers 15 residues. The V end lost 3 bases, the J end lost 2 bases, and 14 bases lay between the germline ends. The germline CDR1 and CDR2 sequences are SGDLS and YYNGEE. This clone was detected a few times. Sequencing used peripheral blood, obtained 28 days after the second AZD1222 dose. This chain connects TRBV9 to TRBJ2-5; D possibly corresponds to TRBD2 (5 bases). The sequence came from an adult who received the AZD1222 COVID-19 vaccine. In DNA form, the CDR3 reads TGTGCCAGCAGCGGGAGAGGGCGGATGCAAGAGACCCAGTACTTC. It is translated as CASSGRGRMQETQYF.